This T cell receptor (beta chain) was observed in a study of cytomegalovirus exposure and HLA in healthy donors. The wider study: Of all 400 or so donors who were genotyped, roughly 81% belonged to the Caucasian-associated ancestry cluster.

A multiplex PCR was run with 60 Vbeta primers and 13 Jbeta primers. Sequenced by immunoSEQ multiplex PCR; TCRdb stores in-frame clones only, minus some. The sample has 150,000 to 200,000 clones, approximately 80% seen once. Germline assignment: CDR1 LGHNA and CDR2 YNFKEQ. Between the trimmed V and J ends, which lost 1 base and 5 bases, there was a span of 14 bases. The CDR3 runs 15 residues. The chain has TRBV4-2 and TRBJ2-5; no clear D gene. The sample consisted of PBMCs. The sequence came from a woman under 30 in good health and CMV-seronegative. DNA of the CDR3: TGTGCCAGCAGCCAAGGAGTGGGTAGCCTTGAGACCCAGTACTTC. It codes for CASSQGVGSLETQYF.